The clone carrying this TCR beta chain turned up a few times. This sample was included in a study of metastatic and nonmetastatic thyroid tumors. About the research overall: Malignant thyroid and benign thyroid patients provided blood and tumor or nodule tissue whose repertoires were compared.

V was clipped by 4 bases and J by 1 base; unmatched bases: 1. The germline gives CDR1 MRHNA, CDR2 SNTAGT. The CDR3 totals 16 residues. With MiXCR, TCRdb reprocessed the PCR reads. Of about 85,000 clones in the sample, around 9.1% are singletons; the top ten hold around 8.5%. Treatment of any kind had been given to no patient before thyroid surgery. The specimen sequenced was blood. The clonotype originates from a female donor with papillary thyroid cancer or a benign thyroid nodule (not recorded which). Some clones in this sample may be carry-over from other donors' samples. The J gene is TRBJ2-3, the V gene TRBV6-4; 14 bases agree with TRBD2. CDR3: CASSVTSGGGTDTQYF. The CDR3 DNA is TGTGCCAGCAGTGTGACTAGCGGGGGGGGCACAGATACGCAGTATTTT.